This TCR beta chain was captured in a study of cytomegalovirus exposure and HLA in healthy donors. Whole-study context: Tens of millions of unique TCRs from HLA-typed donors made up an early data release. Study-wide findings and caveats: Productive status was seen about 90% or about 30% of the time for most TCR beta V segments in an earlier analysis. The authors later linked a missense DCLRE1C variant to TCR beta V- and J-gene trimming.

Note on this clone: Its antigen is still unknown.

Donors counted as nominally healthy when sampled, yet unrecorded immune exposures were likely. The CDR3 has 13 amino acids. Trimming at V came to 5 bases and at J to 5 bases, leaving 4 bases not matched to a gene. Germline V gene data show CDR1 as SGHTA and CDR2 as FQGNSA. A multiplex PCR was run with 60 Vbeta primers and 13 Jbeta primers. Sequenced by immunoSEQ multiplex PCR; TCRdb stores in-frame clones only, minus some. The sample lists some 90,000 clones; roughly four fifths were seen once. The clonotype comes from a human donor in good health. The sample comprised PBMCs. The rearrangement joins TRBV7-2 to TRBJ1-1; the match to TRBD1 covers 8 bases. Here the CDR3 DNA reads TGTGCCAGCAGCGCAAGGACAGGGACTGAAGCTTTCTTT. Amino acid sequence: CASSARTGTEAFF.